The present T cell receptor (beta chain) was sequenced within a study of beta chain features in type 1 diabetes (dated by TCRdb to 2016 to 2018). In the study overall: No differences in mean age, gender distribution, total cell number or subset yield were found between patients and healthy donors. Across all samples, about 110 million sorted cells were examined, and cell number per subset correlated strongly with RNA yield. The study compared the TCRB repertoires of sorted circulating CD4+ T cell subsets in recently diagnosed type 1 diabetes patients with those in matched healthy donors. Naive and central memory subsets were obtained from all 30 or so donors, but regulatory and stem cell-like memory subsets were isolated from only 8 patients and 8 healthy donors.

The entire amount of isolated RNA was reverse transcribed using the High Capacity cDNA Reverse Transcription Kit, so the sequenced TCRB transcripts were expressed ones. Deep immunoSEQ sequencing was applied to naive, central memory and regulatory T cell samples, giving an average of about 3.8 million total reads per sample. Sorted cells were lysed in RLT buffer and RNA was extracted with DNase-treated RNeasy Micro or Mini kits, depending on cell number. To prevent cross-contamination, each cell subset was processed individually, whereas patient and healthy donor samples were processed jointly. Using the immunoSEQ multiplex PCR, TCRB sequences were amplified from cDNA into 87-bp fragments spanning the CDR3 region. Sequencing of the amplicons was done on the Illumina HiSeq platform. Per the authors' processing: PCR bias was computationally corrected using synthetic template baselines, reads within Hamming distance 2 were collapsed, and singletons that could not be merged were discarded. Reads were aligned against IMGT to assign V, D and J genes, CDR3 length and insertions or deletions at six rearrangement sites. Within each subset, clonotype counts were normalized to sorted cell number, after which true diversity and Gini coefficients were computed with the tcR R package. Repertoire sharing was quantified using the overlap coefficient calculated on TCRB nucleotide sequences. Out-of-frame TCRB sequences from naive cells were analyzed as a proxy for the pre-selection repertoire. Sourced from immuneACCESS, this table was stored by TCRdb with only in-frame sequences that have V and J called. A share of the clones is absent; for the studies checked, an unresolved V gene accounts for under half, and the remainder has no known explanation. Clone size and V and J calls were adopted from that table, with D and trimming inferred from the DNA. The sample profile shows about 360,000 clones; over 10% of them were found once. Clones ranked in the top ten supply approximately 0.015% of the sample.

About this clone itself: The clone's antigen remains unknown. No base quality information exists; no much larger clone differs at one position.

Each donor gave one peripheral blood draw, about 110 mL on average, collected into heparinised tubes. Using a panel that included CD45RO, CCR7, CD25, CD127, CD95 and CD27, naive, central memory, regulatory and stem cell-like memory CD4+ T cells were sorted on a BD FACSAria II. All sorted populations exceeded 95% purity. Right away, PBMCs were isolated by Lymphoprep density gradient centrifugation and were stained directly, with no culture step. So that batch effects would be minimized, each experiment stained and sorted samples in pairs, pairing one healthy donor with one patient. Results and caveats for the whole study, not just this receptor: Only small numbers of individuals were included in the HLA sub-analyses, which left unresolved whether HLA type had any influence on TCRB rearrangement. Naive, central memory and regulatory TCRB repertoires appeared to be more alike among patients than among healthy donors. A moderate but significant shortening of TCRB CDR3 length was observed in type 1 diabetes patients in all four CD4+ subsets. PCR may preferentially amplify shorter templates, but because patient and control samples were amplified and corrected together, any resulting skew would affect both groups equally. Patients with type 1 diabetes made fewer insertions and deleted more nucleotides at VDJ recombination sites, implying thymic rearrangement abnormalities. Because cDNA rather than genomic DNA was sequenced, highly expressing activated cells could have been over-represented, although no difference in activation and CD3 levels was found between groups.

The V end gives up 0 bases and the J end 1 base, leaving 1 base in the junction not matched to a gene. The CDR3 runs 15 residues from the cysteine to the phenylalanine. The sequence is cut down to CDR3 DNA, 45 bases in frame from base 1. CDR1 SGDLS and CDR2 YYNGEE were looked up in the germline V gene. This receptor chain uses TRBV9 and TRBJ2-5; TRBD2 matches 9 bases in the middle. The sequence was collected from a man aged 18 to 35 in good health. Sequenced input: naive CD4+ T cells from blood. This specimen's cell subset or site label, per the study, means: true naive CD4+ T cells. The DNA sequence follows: TGTGCCAGCAGCGTAGGCGGGAGGGCCCAAGAGACCCAGTACTTC. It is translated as CASSVGGRAQETQYF.